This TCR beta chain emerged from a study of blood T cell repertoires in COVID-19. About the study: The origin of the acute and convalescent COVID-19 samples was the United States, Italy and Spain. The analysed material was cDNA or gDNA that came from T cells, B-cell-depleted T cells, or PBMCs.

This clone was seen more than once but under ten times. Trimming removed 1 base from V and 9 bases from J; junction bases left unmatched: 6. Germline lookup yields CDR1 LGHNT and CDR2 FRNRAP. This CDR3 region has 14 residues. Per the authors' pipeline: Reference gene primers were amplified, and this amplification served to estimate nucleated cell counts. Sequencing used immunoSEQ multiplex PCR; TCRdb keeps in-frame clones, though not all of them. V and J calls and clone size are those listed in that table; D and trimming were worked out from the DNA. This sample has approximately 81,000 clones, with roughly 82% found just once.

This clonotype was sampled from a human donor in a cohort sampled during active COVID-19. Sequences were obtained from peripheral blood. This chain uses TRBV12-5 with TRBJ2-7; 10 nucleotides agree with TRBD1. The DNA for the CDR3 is TGTGCTAGTGGTTTGGCGACAGGGGGCGGCGGGCAGTACTTC. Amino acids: CASGLATGGGGQYF.